A single sample is the source of the 10 T cell receptor beta chains below, sequenced in a study of tumor-infiltrating lymphocytes in primary liver carcinoma. Making TCR beta cDNA involved 400 to 600 ng total RNA and a constant-region primer. Slightly modified ARM-PCR, run as three nested multiplex PCR rounds, produced the TCR beta libraries. The first two PCR rounds used TRBV1-TRBV30 forward primers with a C-beta reverse primer, about 10 cycles each. Each CDR3 protein is one row after TCRdb ran MiXCR on the multiplex PCR reads. The sample carries about 120,000 distinct CDR3 sequences, roughly 70% recorded once. From 20-30 mg of unsorted bulk tissue, DNA and RNA were co-extracted together. Source material: tumor-adjacent normal liver tissue. These receptors were obtained from a woman aged 60-75 years with primary liver carcinoma and hepatitis B virus infection.

A word on this clonotype: This may be a read error, as it is one base from a much larger clone. The chain carries TRBV7-9 and TRBJ2-6, with D perhaps TRBD1 or TRBD2 (5 bases each). The CDR3 sequence is 19 residues long. Per germline, CDR1 SEHNR and CDR2 FQNEAQ (reference sequence). The CDR3 sequence: CASSLRGQNRYSGANVLSF. CDR3 in DNA: TGTGCCAGCAGCTTAAGAGGGCAGAACCGATACTCTGGGGCCAACGTCCTGAGTTTC.

This clonotype was seen just once. A junction end diverges from the germline sequence, so it may reflect a read error. The chain links TRBV5-1 to TRBJ2-5, with 9 nucleotides matching TRBD2. CDR1 SGHRS and CDR2 YFSETQ come from the germline V gene. The CDR3 contains 16 residues. The chain's CDR3 is CASNLAAGGADETQYF. CDR3 bases: TGCGCCAGCAACTTGGCTGCGGGAGGGGCGGATGAGACCCAGTACTTC. Full variable domain (outside the CDR3, taken from reference TRBV5-1 and TRBJ2-5): KAGVTQTPRYLIKTRGQQVTLSCSPISGHRSVSWYQQTPGQGLQFLFEYFSETQRNKGNFPGRFSGRQFSNSRSEMNVSTLELGDSALYLCASNLAAGGADETQYFGPGTRLLVL.

Concerning this clonotype itself: Germline and junction disagree at one end, which may indicate a read error. This chain links TRBV12-3 or TRBV12-4 with TRBJ1-5; TRBD1 is a possible D gene (6 bases). The CDR3 consists of 14 residues. CDR3 region: CTSSGGGTYQPQHF. The CDR3 DNA reads TGTACCAGCAGTGGCGGGGGCACCTATCAGCCACAGCATTTT.

With respect to this clonotype: Here the CDR3 omits its conserved ending phenylalanine or tryptophan, so a read error is the likely source. The limits of the CDR3 on the DNA are not certain, so only TCRdb's listed CDR3 is given. The V gene is TRBV12-5, the J gene TRBJ2-2; the table's D call of TRBD1 was not tested on the DNA. From its first to its last residue, the CDR3 has 15 amino acids. Germline lookup yields CDR1 LGHNT and CDR2 FRNRAP. This chain's CDR3 is CASGLERGNTGELYY.

This clonotype was observed once. This chain connects TRBV7-3 to TRBJ2-1, with 8 bases that match TRBD2. Germline V gene sequence: CDR1 SGHTA, CDR2 FQGTGA. V shed 5 bases and J 2 bases; nucleotides not matched to a gene: 2. The CDR3 is 14 amino acids. CDR3 sequence (DNA): TGTGCCAGCAGCCGTAGCGGGGCCTACAATGAGCAGTTCTTC. This sequence encodes CASSRSGAYNEQFF.

As to this clonotype: Since the CDR3 does not end with the conserved phenylalanine or tryptophan, this likely comes from a read error. The chain employs TRBV5-1 and TRBJ2-5; D is perhaps TRBD2 (5 bases). The CDR3 length is 14 residues. Germline lookup yields CDR1 SGHRS and CDR2 YFSETQ. CDR3 nucleotides: TGCGCCAGCAGCTTAAGCGGACTGATAGAGGCCCAGTACCTC. Its translation: CASSLSGLIEAQYL.

This clonotype was seen a handful of times. The chain employs TRBV11-2 and TRBJ2-3; D perhaps matches TRBD2 (6 bases). This CDR3 comprises 13 residues. CDR1 SGHAT and CDR2 FQNNGV come from the germline V gene. Here the CDR3 DNA reads TGTGCTAGCGGCTTTGGGAGGACAGATACGCAGTATTTT. Translation: CASGFGRTDTQYF.

In the case of this clonotype: At one boundary the junction diverges from the germline segment, which might be a read error. The chain links TRBV6-5 to TRBJ1-2; D not certain. CDR1 is MNHEY, CDR2 SVGAGI, per germline. The CDR3 runs 12 residues. The CDR3 loop reads CTSRSVAGGYTF. In nucleotides, the CDR3 is TGTACCAGCAGATCGGTGGCAGGAGGCTACACCTTC.

This clonotype showed up many times. This chain joins TRBV5-5 and TRBJ2-4; 8 nucleotides align to TRBD1. Germline trimming cut 5 bases from V and 5 bases from J; bases unmatched to any gene: 9. The V gene's germline CDR1 is SGHKS and CDR2 YYEKEE (reference sequence). The CDR3 has 15 amino acids. Written as DNA, the CDR3 is TGTGCCAGCAGTTCTTCAGGGGGCGCAGAAAACATTCAGTACTTC. Translating gives CASSSSGGAENIQYF.

Comments on this clonotype: An end of the junction does not agree with germline; a read error may underlie this. The rearrangement links TRBV29-1 to TRBJ2-5; D gene unclear. Germline lookup yields CDR1 SQVTM and CDR2 ANQGSEA. The CDR3 consists of 10 residues. CDR3 protein: CSAPQETQYF. As DNA, the CDR3 is TGCAGCGCCCCCCAAGAGACCCAATACTTC. The full variable domain, with the rest looked up from reference TRBV29-1 and TRBJ2-5, is SAVISQKPSRDICQRGTSLTIQCQVDSQVTMMFWYRQQPGQSLTLIATANQGSEATYESGFVIDKFPISRPNLTFSTLTVSNMSPEDSSIYLCSAPQETQYFGPGTRLLVL.